This T cell receptor beta chain was identified in a study of CD8 T cells in Susac syndrome. The germline CDR1 and CDR2 sequences are SGHTA and FQGNSA. CDR3 length: 13 residues. Trimming shortened V by 5 bases and J by 2 bases, and 9 bases separated the two germline ends. Random hexamers were used to reverse transcribe 0.5 to 1 ug of RNA. TCRdb re-analysed the immunoSEQ multiplex PCR reads in MiXCR, keeping a single row per CDR3 protein. The top ten clones hold about 0.11% of a sample with 110,000 or so distinct CDR3 sequences, under 95% of them seen once. TEMRA cells were FACS-enriched, unlike CD8+ and CD4+ T cells, which were negatively isolated.

The V gene is TRBV7-2, the J gene TRBJ2-5, with D unclear. The sample was CD8+ T cells from PBMCs. The TCR originated in a human donor in good health. DNA of the CDR3: TGTGCCAGCAGCCGGTCTAATCAAGAGACCCAGTACTTC. The encoded protein is CASSRSNQETQYF.